Listed here are 26 T cell receptor beta chains from one sample, sequenced in a study of T cells in Graves' hyperthyroidism and ophthalmopathy. The source material, RNA transcripts, was used to amplify TCR beta CDR3 regions. Researchers ran a first-round RT-PCR on the TCR CDR3 using the HTBI primer set. Using its own MiXCR run on the multiplex PCR reads, TCRdb lists one record per CDR3 protein. The table lists some 270,000 distinct CDR3 sequences, roughly 15% of them singletons. What was sequenced was blood. The receptor set was obtained from a woman aged 40 to 50 with Graves' hyperthyroidism.

This clonotype was picked up many times. The chain joins TRBV24-1 to TRBJ2-1; D might be TRBD1 (6 bases). Trimming took 4 bases from V and 7 from J, leaving 13 bases between them. Germline CDR1 is KGHDR and CDR2 is SFDVKD. The CDR3 loop spans 14 amino acids. CDR3 sequence (DNA): TGTGCCACCAGTGAAAAGGGGGAATCGAATGAGCAGTTCTTC. Translated, it gives CATSEKGESNEQFF.

The V and J genes are TRBV18 and TRBJ1-2, with D hard to call. The CDR3 runs 16 residues. Looked up from germline, CDR1 is KGHSH and CDR2 is LQKENI. Trimming pared 0 bases from V and 0 bases from J, leaving 11 bases between. CDR3 sequence: CASSPPRSRSNYGYTF. The CDR3 DNA sequence: TGTGCCAGCTCACCACCTAGATCCCGTTCTAACTATGGCTACACCTTC.

Of note for this clonotype: This may come from a read error, since a much larger clone is one base off. The CDR3 here is CSARGGVIENIIYF. DNA for the CDR3: TGCAGTGCTAGGGGGGGTGTCATAGAGAACATCATATATTTT. The chain employs TRBV20-1 and TRBJ1-3; D might be TRBD1 (5 bases). Germline lookup yields CDR1 DFQATT and CDR2 SNEGSKA (reference sequence). This CDR3 has 14 amino acids.

Concerning this clonotype itself: This may stem from a read error, because a much larger clone lies one nucleotide away. This CDR3 fails to terminate in the conserved phenylalanine or tryptophan, so it likely reflects a read error. The chain uses TRBV7-2 and TRBJ2-3; weak D call: TRBD2 (6 bases). The V and J ends lost 5 bases and 0 bases respectively, with 18 bases between them. The CDR3 loop spans 17 amino acids. Germline V gene data show CDR1 as SGHTA and CDR2 as FQGNSA. The CDR3 spells CASSLWGVLLSTDTQYL. As DNA, the CDR3 is TGTGCCAGCAGCCTCTGGGGGGTTCTCCTTAGCACAGATACGCAGTATCTT.

This clonotype has a count of ten or more. The V gene is TRBV29-1, the J gene TRBJ1-2; D not certain. The CDR3 is 13 amino acids. V was cut by 2 bases and J by 8 bases, with 15 bases left in between. CDR1 is SQVTM and CDR2 is ANQGSEA in the germline V gene. CDR3 protein: CSVEIPFPFGYTF. The CDR3 DNA is TGCAGCGTTGAAATCCCCTTCCCTTTCGGCTACACCTTC.

The chain combines TRBV24-1 with TRBJ2-1; D call uncertain. Between the trimmed V and J ends, which lost 5 bases and 12 bases, there was a span of 13 bases. The CDR3 sequence is 12 residues long. In germline, CDR1 is KGHDR, CDR2 SFDVKD. CDR3 sequence (DNA): TGTGCCACCAGTGGGTTCGAAAGTGGGCAGTTCTTC. Translated, it gives CATSGFESGQFF.

This clonotype has at least ten counts. The V gene is TRBV11-2, the J gene TRBJ1-1; a possible D gene is TRBD1 (6 bases). This CDR3 has 20 residues. Trimming removed 1 base at V and 0 bases at J, with 24 bases between. Looked up from germline, CDR1 is SGHAT and CDR2 is FQNNGV. CDR3 DNA sequence: TGTGCCAGCAGCTTAGGGGGGGTGCCCCGGGACACGACCATGAACACTGAAGCTTTCTTT. Its protein product is CASSLGGVPRDTTMNTEAFF.

This clonotype was found many times. The chain combines TRBV6-1 with TRBJ2-7; D is ambiguous. Trimming pared 1 base from V and 1 base from J, leaving 14 bases between. CDR3 length: 16 residues. CDR1 MNHNS and CDR2 SASEGT come from the germline V gene. The CDR3 sequence is CASSEVGALPSYEQYF. CDR3 in DNA: TGTGCCAGCAGTGAAGTGGGCGCCTTACCGTCCTACGAGCAGTACTTC.

Concerning this clonotype: This may come from a read error, since a much larger clone is one base off. The CDR3 carries no conserved terminal phenylalanine or tryptophan, so it likely arises from a read error. This rearrangement joins TRBV6-4 to TRBJ1-5, with TRBD1 as a possible D gene (6 bases). V lost 3 bases, J lost 2 bases, and 11 bases lay in between. The CDR3 is 15 residues long. Germline V gene data show CDR1 as MRHNA and CDR2 as SNTAGT. The CDR3 is CASSEGAGGNQPQHL. CDR3 sequence (DNA): TGTGCCAGCAGTGAGGGGGCGGGGGGCAATCAGCCCCAGCATTTA.

This rearrangement joins TRBV15 to TRBJ1-3, with D uncertain. This CDR3 region has 17 residues. V lost 0 bases and J lost 0, with 12 bases in between. CDR1 is LNHNV, CDR2 YYDKDF, per germline (reference sequence). The CDR3, as DNA: TGTGCCACCAGCAGAGACCAACAAGCCTTCTCTGGAAACACCATATATTTT. This encodes CATSRDQQAFSGNTIYF.

The table lists this clonotype with many counts. The chain employs TRBV5-1 and TRBJ1-1; D remains unclear. This CDR3 contains 15 residues. Germline V CDR1 and CDR2: SGHRS, YFSETQ. Trimming took 4 bases from V and 1 from J, leaving 14 bases between them. The CDR3 loop is CASSLSGSSNTEAFF. The CDR3 bases are TGCGCCAGCAGCCTGTCCGGGTCCTCGAACACTGAAGCTTTCTTT.

The sample holds many counts of this clonotype. The chain carries TRBV7-9 and TRBJ2-3; D is possibly TRBD1 (6 bases). Trimming left V 5 bases short and J 5 bases short, with 20 bases between. Germline V gene data show CDR1 as SEHNR and CDR2 as FQNEAQ (reference sequence). The CDR3 loop spans 16 amino acids. The CDR3 here is CASSGREDRALDTQYF. In nucleotides, the CDR3 is TGTGCCAGCAGCGGAAGAGAGGACAGAGCTCTAGATACGCAGTATTTT. Combining the CDR3 with reference TRBV7-9 and TRBJ2-3 gives the whole variable domain DTGVSQNPRHKITKRGQNVTFRCDPISEHNRLYWYRQTLGQGPEFLTYFQNEAQLEKSRLLSDRFSAERPKGSFSTLEIQRTEQGDSAMYLCASSGREDRALDTQYFGPGTRLTVL.

About this clonotype itself: Just one base apart from a much larger clone, this may be a read error. Likely a read error: the CDR3 ends without its conserved phenylalanine or tryptophan. The chain is built from TRBV12-3 or TRBV12-4 and TRBJ1-1, with a tentative D call TRBD1 (5 bases). The CDR3 totals 13 residues. V lost 7 bases, J lost 1 base, and 10 bases lay in between. The CDR3 DNA is TGTGCCAGCACCTTAGGACAGAACACTGAAGCTTTCGTT. The encoded protein is CASTLGQNTEAFV.

This clonotype occurred many times. The chain links TRBV2 to TRBJ2-2; D not certain. The CDR3 runs 13 residues. The V gene lost 6 bases and the J gene lost 2 bases, with 7 bases spanning the gap. From germline, CDR1 is SNHLY and CDR2 FYNNEI. DNA for the CDR3: TGTGCCAGCAGGGACCTTAACACCGGGGAGCTGTTTTTT. It translates to CASRDLNTGELFF.

At least ten counts were recorded for this clonotype. This chain uses TRBV9 with TRBJ2-7; the match to TRBD2 covers 10 bases. The V gene's germline CDR1 is SGDLS and CDR2 YYNGEE. V trimming: 4 bases; J trimming: 7 bases; junction bases outside the gene matches: 11. The CDR3 length is 15 residues. CDR3 sequence (DNA): TGTGCCAGCAGCACCACTAGCGGGGCCTTTAGAGAGCAGTACTTC. Protein product: CASSTTSGAFREQYF.

As concerns this clonotype: This may be a read error, as it is one base from a much larger clone. This chain connects TRBV11-2 to TRBJ2-2, with D maybe TRBD2 (5 bases). The CDR3 runs 12 residues. CDR1 and CDR2 (germline): SGHAT, FQNNGV. The CDR3 loop reads CASSWNTGDLFF. The CDR3 DNA is TGTGCCAGCAGCTGGAACACCGGGGATCTGTTTTTT. Full variable domain (outside the CDR3, taken from reference TRBV11-2 and TRBJ2-2): EAGVAQSPRYKIIEKRQSVAFWCNPISGHATLYWYQQILGQGPKLLIQFQNNGVVDDSQLPKDRFSAERLKGVDSTLKIQPAKLEDSAVYLCASSWNTGDLFFGEGSRLTVL.

This clonotype came up many times. The chain has TRBV12-3 or TRBV12-4 and TRBJ2-7; TRBD2 agrees at 9 bases. This CDR3 comprises 17 residues. V lost 3 bases to trimming and J lost 4 bases; unmatched junction nucleotides: 13. CDR3 bases: TGTGCCAGCAGTTTCTCCCCGGATAGCGGGAGTATGTACGAGCAGTACTTC. Protein: CASSFSPDSGSMYEQYF.

The rearrangement uses TRBV10-3 and TRBJ2-1; perhaps TRBD2 as D (5 bases). CDR3 length equals 11 residues. V was clipped by 10 bases and J by 8 bases, with 12 bases between them. CDR1 and CDR2 (germline): ENHRY, SYGVKD. As DNA, the CDR3 is TGTGCCACCGGCCCCGGGGATGAGCAGTTCTTC. Translating gives CATGPGDEQFF.

Comments on this clonotype: A much more abundant neighbour one base away suggests this may be a read error. The V call is TRBV5-6, the J call TRBJ2-1, with D hard to call. CDR3 size: 15 residues. The V end lost 4 bases, the J end lost 0 bases, and 11 bases lay between the germline ends. Looked up from germline, CDR1 is SGHDT and CDR2 is YYEEEE. CDR3 region: CASSRRRNSYNEQFF. The DNA of the CDR3 is TGTGCCAGCAGCCGCCGGCGGAACTCCTACAATGAGCAGTTCTTC.

This clonotype came up a few times. The chain uses TRBV4-2 and TRBJ2-4; D not certain. CDR1 LGHNA and CDR2 YNFKEQ come from the germline V gene. The ends were cut back, 1 base at V and 1 base at J, with 11 bases in the middle. The CDR3 is 16 amino acids. The CDR3 loop reads CASSQVLNGAKNIQYF. CDR3 coding DNA: TGTGCCAGCAGCCAAGTGTTGAATGGGGCCAAAAACATTCAGTACTTC.

This clonotype was detected many times. The chain employs TRBV15 and TRBJ2-6; D unresolved. Trimming took off 5 bases at V and 4 bases at J, with 9 bases between the two ends. This CDR3 region has 14 residues. From germline, CDR1 is LNHNV and CDR2 YYDKDF (reference sequence). This CDR3 reads CATSYPGGANVLTF. The CDR3 nucleotides read TGTGCCACCAGCTACCCTGGCGGGGCCAACGTCCTGACTTTC.

This clonotype was seen at least ten times. This rearrangement joins TRBV20-1 to TRBJ2-1; either TRBD1 or TRBD2 may fit D (6 bases each). Trimming removed 0 bases from V and 5 bases from J, with 23 bases in between. Looked up from germline, CDR1 is DFQATT and CDR2 is SNEGSKA (reference sequence). The CDR3 contains 18 residues. CDR3 sequence reads: CSARDPQPRGLLNNEQFF. The CDR3 DNA reads TGCAGTGCTAGAGACCCCCAACCTCGGGGGCTTTTAAACAATGAGCAGTTCTTC.

The chain employs TRBV6-1 and TRBJ2-6, with 13 bases identical to TRBD2. This CDR3 is 19 amino acids long. Trimming at V came to 10 bases and at J to 2 bases, leaving 14 bases not matched to a gene. Germline CDR1 and CDR2: MNHNS and SASEGT. CDR3 sequence: CATSGLAGVHGAGANVLTF. The CDR3 nucleotides read TGTGCCACCTCCGGACTAGCGGGAGTACACGGAGCTGGGGCCAACGTCCTGACTTTC.

This clonotype was seen at least ten times. The gene calls are TRBV12-3 or TRBV12-4 and TRBJ2-1, with D perhaps matching TRBD2 (5 bases). Trimming pared 0 bases from V and 0 bases from J, leaving 6 bases between. The CDR3 is made up of 15 amino acids. The CDR3 DNA sequence: TGTGCCAGCAGTTTAGCGGGAGCCTCCTACAATGAGCAGTTCTTC. Its protein product is CASSLAGASYNEQFF.

This clonotype was seen many times. V usage is TRBV19 and J usage is TRBJ1-5; tentatively, D is TRBD1 (6 bases). CDR3 length: 16 residues. Germline V gene data show CDR1 as LNHDA and CDR2 as SQIVND (reference sequence). V was shortened by 2 bases and J by 1 base, with 12 bases between the two germline ends. CDR3 nucleotides: TGTGCCAGTAGTATATCAAGGGGGGCAAGCAATCAGCCCCAGCATTTT. This sequence encodes CASSISRGASNQPQHF.

This clonotype was seen ten or more times. The V call is TRBV12-3 or TRBV12-4, the J call TRBJ1-2; D call uncertain. This CDR3 is 14 amino acids long. Trimming left V 0 bases short and J 1 base short, with 6 bases between. CDR3 residues: CASSLASLNYGYTF. CDR3 nucleotide sequence: TGTGCCAGCAGTTTAGCCAGCCTTAACTATGGCTACACCTTC.